These 31 T cell receptor beta chains originate from one sample sequenced in a study of beta chain features in type 1 diabetes. Notes on the study in general: Within each of all four CD4+ subsets, Type 1 diabetes patients had TCRB CDR3s that were moderately but significantly shorter.

Expressed TCRB transcripts got sequenced, as all isolated RNA was reverse transcribed. Libraries were prepared by immunoSEQ multiplex PCR; TCRdb keeps only in-frame clonotypes and omits some of them. The sample comprises hundreds of thousands of clones, around 15% of which are singletons, and 0.02% to 0.025% rests with the top ten. No cognate antigen is known for these TCRs. The sample taken for sequencing was naive CD4+ T cells from blood. Receptor source: a man aged 18 to 29 with type 1 diabetes.

The chain recombines TRBV27 with TRBJ2-3, with D possibly matching TRBD1 (5 bases). The CDR3 is 15 amino acids. Between the trimmed V and J ends, which lost 8 bases and 2 bases, there was a span of 17 bases. The germline gives CDR1 MNHEY, CDR2 SMNVEV (reference sequence). The CDR3 region is CASRPNRLVTDTQYF. The CDR3 DNA sequence: TGTGCCAGCCGCCCTAACAGGTTGGTCACAGATACGCAGTATTTT.

Comment on this clone: The same CDR3 also results from other DNA sequences found in this sample. The chain has TRBV6-5 and TRBJ1-2; D gene unclear. The CDR3 length is 13 residues. Trimming removed 6 bases at V and 1 base at J, with 9 bases between. CDR1 is MNHEY, CDR2 SVGAGI, per germline. CDR3 in amino acids: CASRPDGNYGYTF. In DNA form, the CDR3 reads TGTGCCAGCAGACCGGACGGTAACTATGGCTACACCTTC.

The chain couples TRBV19 to TRBJ1-2; D possibly corresponds to TRBD1 (5 bases). The CDR3 spans 15 residues. Germline V gene sequence: CDR1 LNHDA, CDR2 SQIVND (reference sequence). V dropped 8 bases and J dropped 2 bases, with 18 bases sitting between them. The CDR3 nucleotides read TGTGCCAGTTCGCCGGGACGGGCAGAAAACTATGGCTACACCTTC. Amino acid sequence: CASSPGRAENYGYTF.

The rearrangement joins TRBV2 to TRBJ2-5; weak D call: TRBD2 (5 bases). Germline CDR1 reads SNHLY; CDR2 reads FYNNEI. V lost 11 bases, J lost 5 bases, and 15 bases lay in between. The CDR3 has 12 residues. CDR3 coding DNA: TGTGCCGGCACGCCTGGGGAGGAGACCCAGTACTTC. This translates into CAGTPGEETQYF.

In this sample, this clone turned up a few times. V usage is TRBV4-2 and J usage is TRBJ2-7; D remains unclear. The CDR3 is 14 amino acids. CDR1 LGHNA and CDR2 YNFKEQ come from the germline V gene. The V end lost 0 bases, the J end lost 3 bases, and 9 bases lay between the germline ends. This CDR3 is CASSQERLLYEQYF. DNA for the CDR3: TGTGCCAGCAGCCAAGAACGACTGCTCTACGAGCAGTACTTC.

This clone was counted between two and nine times. The chain links TRBV5-1 to TRBJ2-3, with TRBD1 as a possible D gene (6 bases). Trimming took off 3 bases at V and 4 bases at J, with 12 bases between the two ends. Germline V CDR1 and CDR2: SGHRS, YFSETQ. The CDR3 runs to 14 residues. The CDR3 sequence is CASSSEGVADTQYF. CDR3 sequence (DNA): TGCGCCAGCAGCTCAGAGGGGGTAGCAGATACGCAGTATTTT.

V usage is TRBV11-3 and J usage is TRBJ2-1; maybe TRBD1 (5 bases). Germline V gene lookup returns CDR1 SGHNT and CDR2 YENEEA. This CDR3 is built from 13 residues. The V gene lost 2 bases and the J gene lost 7 bases, with 9 bases spanning the gap. The CDR3 DNA reads as TGTGCCAGCAGCTTAAATCAGGGAAATGAGCAGTTCTTC. Translated: CASSLNQGNEQFF.

V usage is TRBV30 and J usage is TRBJ2-3; D unclear. This CDR3 spans 14 amino acids. V shed 5 bases and J shed 0 bases, with 12 bases lying between them. The germline CDR1 and CDR2 sequences are GTSNPN and SVGIG (reference sequence). CDR3 sequence (DNA): TGTGCCTGGGTTAGACACACTAGCACAGATACGCAGTATTTT. Translating it yields CAWVRHTSTDTQYF.

The chain has TRBV6-1 and TRBJ2-7; 11 bases are shared with TRBD1. Trimming took 5 bases from V and 6 from J; bases not matched to a gene: 6. CDR3 length: 14 residues. Germline-derived CDR1 and CDR2 are MNHNS and SASEGT. The CDR3 region is CASSKSGTGGEQYF. The DNA of the CDR3 is TGTGCCAGCAGTAAATCCGGGACAGGGGGCGAGCAGTACTTC.

This clone was seen a few times. The J gene is TRBJ2-1, the V gene TRBV5-1; possibly TRBD1 for D (6 bases). The CDR3 sequence is 15 residues long. CDR1 is SGHRS, CDR2 YFSETQ, per germline. Trimming removed 4 bases from V and 1 base from J, with 12 bases in between. This chain's CDR3 is CASSPGGQSYNEQFF. The CDR3 DNA is TGCGCCAGCAGCCCGGGCGGACAGTCCTACAATGAGCAGTTCTTC.

This clone was counted a few times. The chain joins TRBV2 to TRBJ2-1; 9 bases match TRBD2. V shed 4 bases, J shed 5 bases, and the junction held 6 bases outside the gene matches. The germline V gene encodes CDR1 SNHLY and CDR2 FYNNEI. This CDR3 contains 15 residues. The CDR3, as DNA: TGTGCCAGCAGTGGATTGCGGGGGGGGAACAATGAGCAGTTCTTC. As protein: CASSGLRGGNNEQFF.

The rearrangement joins TRBV7-8 to TRBJ1-6; D call uncertain. Trimming cost V 1 base and J 6 bases, with 10 bases left between them. The germline gives CDR1 SGHVS, CDR2 FQNEAQ. The length of the CDR3 is 15 residues. The chain's CDR3 is CASSLGIQSNSPLHF. Here the CDR3 DNA reads TGTGCCAGCAGCTTAGGGATCCAGAGTAATTCACCCCTCCACTTT.

This clone has only a few counts. V is TRBV10-3 and J is TRBJ1-5; a possible D gene is TRBD1 (6 bases). Germline lookup yields CDR1 ENHRY and CDR2 SYGVKD. V lost 2 bases and J 5 bases, leaving 10 bases between the germline ends. This CDR3 region has 14 residues. CDR3 nucleotides: TGTGCCATCAGTGAGAGGGCAGGGGATCAGCCCCAGCATTTT. Residues: CAISERAGDQPQHF.

The chain is built from TRBV27 and TRBJ1-6, with D maybe TRBD1 (5 bases). Germline lookup yields CDR1 MNHEY and CDR2 SMNVEV (reference sequence). The CDR3 covers 15 residues. Trimming pared 2 bases from V and 3 bases from J, leaving 8 bases between. CDR3 region: CASSLARGYNSPLHF. In DNA form, the CDR3 reads TGTGCCAGCAGTTTAGCGAGGGGCTATAATTCACCCCTCCACTTT.

This chain links TRBV7-9 with TRBJ1-1, with 7 bases that match TRBD1. Germline-derived CDR1 and CDR2 are SEHNR and FQNEAQ (reference sequence). This CDR3 region has 14 residues. J gave up 3 bases and V 5 bases, and 6 bases lay outside the gene matches. CDR3 in amino acids: CASSPRQGYTEAFF. The CDR3 DNA sequence: TGTGCCAGCAGCCCAAGACAGGGCTACACTGAAGCTTTCTTT.

This clone was detected only a few times. The gene calls are TRBV2 and TRBJ2-5, with D uncertain. V lost 6 bases and J 5 bases, leaving 7 bases between the germline ends. CDR3 size: 11 residues. Germline V gene lookup returns CDR1 SNHLY and CDR2 FYNNEI. CDR3 in DNA: TGTGCCAGCAGCTCCAGTGAGACCCAGTACTTC. Its protein is CASSSSETQYF.

This clone was seen a handful of times. The chain recombines TRBV4-1 with TRBJ1-2; D remains ambiguous. There are 14 residues in the CDR3. Germline CDR1 reads MGHRA; CDR2 reads YSYEKL. V was cut by 2 bases and J by 6 bases, with 13 bases left in between. The CDR3 bases are TGCGCCAGCAGCCAACCATCCTCCTCCGATGGCTACACCTTC. The encoded protein is CASSQPSSSDGYTF.

The J gene is TRBJ1-6, the V gene TRBV6-1; no reliable D call. The CDR3 is 17 amino acids. Germline V gene lookup returns CDR1 MNHNS and CDR2 SASEGT. Trimming removed 0 bases from V and 2 bases from J, with 11 bases in between. CDR3 amino acids: CASSEAQVLAYNSPLHF. Written as DNA, the CDR3 is TGTGCCAGCAGTGAAGCGCAGGTTTTGGCCTATAATTCACCCCTCCACTTT.

To note about this clone: Other DNA sequences of this sample code for an identical CDR3. The rearrangement uses TRBV18 and TRBJ2-1; possibly TRBD2 for D (6 bases). V lost 0 bases to trimming and J lost 6 bases, with 6 bases between them. CDR1 is KGHSH and CDR2 is LQKENI in the germline V gene. This CDR3 is built from 13 residues. The CDR3 nucleotides read TGTGCCAGCTCACCACCGGGAGGCAATGAGCAGTTCTTC. It is translated as CASSPPGGNEQFF.

The rearrangement uses TRBV5-1 and TRBJ2-3, with D possibly TRBD1 on 6 matching bases. V was shortened by 1 base and J by 0 bases, with 9 bases between the two germline ends. Per germline, CDR1 SGHRS and CDR2 YFSETQ. The CDR3 extends over 15 amino acids. The CDR3: CASSLTGQSTDTQYF. In nucleotides, the CDR3 is TGCGCCAGCAGCTTGACAGGACAGAGCACAGATACGCAGTATTTT.

CDR3 region: CASSPAWLPYEQYF. The CDR3 bases are TGTGCCAGCAGCCCTGCCTGGCTGCCTTACGAGCAGTACTTC. The chain employs TRBV11-2 and TRBJ2-7; D is ambiguous. The CDR3 is 14 amino acids. The V gene's germline CDR1 is SGHAT and CDR2 FQNNGV. The V end was cut by 5 bases, the J end by 4 bases, with 15 bases between.

This clone occurred a few times. This chain links TRBV29-1 with TRBJ2-3; 7 bases match TRBD2. The CDR3 length is 13 residues. V was pared by 4 bases and J by 4 bases, with 5 bases of the junction left unmatched. Germline lookup yields CDR1 SQVTM and CDR2 ANQGSEA. The CDR3 DNA reads TGCAGCGTTGTGCGGGGGTCGGCAGATACGCAGTATTTT. Protein product: CSVVRGSADTQYF.

The rearrangement uses TRBV7-9 and TRBJ1-6; D is unclear. Germline-derived CDR1 and CDR2 are SEHNR and FQNEAQ (reference sequence). This CDR3 contains 12 residues. Trimming took 4 bases from V and 8 from J, leaving 6 bases between them. The CDR3 spells CASSSHDSPLHF. CDR3 DNA sequence: TGTGCCAGCAGCTCACACGATTCACCCCTCCACTTT.

The genes are TRBV5-4 and TRBJ2-5, with 8 positions matching TRBD1. V lost 4 bases and J lost 2; bases outside the gene matches: 4. The V gene's germline CDR1 is SGHNT and CDR2 YYREEE (reference sequence). This CDR3 region has 14 residues. DNA for the CDR3: TGTGCCAGCAGCCCGTGGACAGGGCAAGAGACCCAGTACTTC. Its protein product is CASSPWTGQETQYF.

This clone has more than one count but fewer than ten. The chain is built from TRBV2 and TRBJ1-4, with D perhaps TRBD1 (5 bases). Germline lookup yields CDR1 SNHLY and CDR2 FYNNEI. This CDR3 has 14 amino acids. V was cut by 5 bases and J by 4 bases, with 11 bases left in between. Written as DNA, the CDR3 is TGTGCCAGCAGTAGGGGTCAGATTAATGAAAAACTGTTTTTT. Translated, it gives CASSRGQINEKLFF.

J is TRBJ1-6 and V is TRBV6-5; 8 positions match TRBD1. CDR1 is MNHEY and CDR2 is SVGAGI in the germline V gene. V lost 7 bases and J lost 7; bases outside the gene matches: 9. This CDR3 region has 15 residues. The CDR3 bases are TGTGCCAGCACCCTCGGGGACAGGCTAAATTCACCCCTCCACTTT. It codes for CASTLGDRLNSPLHF.

This clone was seen more than once but under ten times. This sequence joins TRBV5-1 and TRBJ1-1, with 10 nucleotides matching TRBD1. V dropped 1 base and J dropped 4; count of bases not matched to a gene: 7. The CDR3 has 16 residues. Germline V gene data show CDR1 as SGHRS and CDR2 as YFSETQ. The CDR3 sequence: CASSLSRTGGGTEAFF. The CDR3, as DNA: TGCGCCAGCAGCTTGTCCCGGACAGGGGGTGGCACTGAAGCTTTCTTT.

The chain combines TRBV28 with TRBJ2-7; TRBD1 matches 7 bases. V shed 4 bases, J shed 5 bases, and the junction held 11 bases outside the gene matches. CDR1 MDHEN and CDR2 SYDVKM come from the germline V gene. The CDR3 loop spans 15 amino acids. CDR3 sequence (DNA): TGTGCCAGCAGTTCCACCCCCGACAGGGCTAACGAGCAGTACTTC. As protein: CASSSTPDRANEQYF. Full variable domain (missing parts from reference TRBV28 and TRBJ2-7): DVKVTQSSRYLVKRTGEKVFLECVQDMDHENMFWYRQDPGLGLRLIYFSYDVKMKEKGDIPEGYSVSREKKERFSLILESASTNQTSMYLCASSSTPDRANEQYFGPGTRLTVT.

The J gene is TRBJ1-2, the V gene TRBV9; perhaps TRBD1 as D (5 bases). Trimming left V 0 bases short and J 0 bases short, with 18 bases between. Per the germline V gene, CDR1 is SGDLS and CDR2 is YYNGEE. The CDR3 spans 18 residues. This CDR3 reads CASSVALLVEGPNYGYTF. The CDR3 region has the DNA TGTGCCAGCAGCGTAGCCCTTTTAGTTGAGGGGCCTAACTATGGCTACACCTTC.

DNA for the CDR3: TGTGCCAGCAGCTTAGTCTCAGGGTTGGTCAATGAGCAGTTCTTC. Translated: CASSLVSGLVNEQFF. V gene TRBV7-6 combines with J gene TRBJ2-1; the D gene is possibly TRBD1 (5 bases). Trimming removed 1 base at V and 6 bases at J, with 13 bases between. Per the germline V gene, CDR1 is SGHVS and CDR2 is FNYEAQ. CDR3 length equals 15 residues.

CDR3 coding DNA: TGTGCCACCACGGGACAGACAAACAATGAGCAGTTCTTC. Translating it yields CATTGQTNNEQFF. The chain is built from TRBV19 and TRBJ2-1; 7 bases align to TRBD1. Trimming at V came to 10 bases and at J to 5 bases, leaving 8 bases not matched to a gene. Looked up from germline, CDR1 is LNHDA and CDR2 is SQIVND (reference sequence). The CDR3 loop spans 13 amino acids.